The 11 T cell receptor beta chains below come from one sample, sequenced in a study of spatial heterogeneity in lung cancer. Sample time point: blood at routine non-recurrence follow-up after resection. MiXCR, applied by TCRdb to the 5' RACE reads, yields one record per CDR3 protein. Of over 95,000 distinct CDR3 sequences listed, 10% to 13% are singletons. Sequencing used PBMCs, obtained at follow-up. The receptors here all came from a female donor with early-stage non-small cell lung cancer.

This clonotype appeared a few times. The gene calls are TRBV18 and TRBJ1-5, with a possible D match to TRBD1 (5 bases). Germline CDR1 reads KGHSH; CDR2 reads LQKENI. V shed 5 bases and J shed 0 bases, with 11 bases lying between them. This CDR3 comprises 15 residues. CDR3 loop: CASSTTDSSNQPQHF. The DNA of the CDR3 is TGTGCCAGCTCAACGACAGACAGTAGCAATCAGCCCCAGCATTTT. The full variable domain, its missing parts supplied by reference TRBV18 and TRBJ1-5, is NAGVMQNPRHLVRRRGQEARLRCSPMKGHSHVYWYRQLPEEGLKFMVYLQKENIIDESGMPKERFSAEFPKEGPSILRIQQVVRGDSAAYFCASSTTDSSNQPQHFGDGTRLSIL.

This clonotype was observed a handful of times. The chain employs TRBV3-1 and TRBJ2-6, with no clear D. The germline CDR1 and CDR2 sequences are LGHDT and YNNKEL (reference sequence). Trimming stripped 1 base from V and 1 base from J, with 8 bases between. CDR3 length equals 16 residues. CDR3 coding DNA: TGTGCCAGCAGCCAAGCGTTTGGTTCTGGGGCCAACGTCCTGACTTTC. Its translation is CASSQAFGSGANVLTF. The full variable domain, with the rest looked up from reference TRBV3-1 and TRBJ2-6, is DTAVSQTPKYLVTQMGNDKSIKCEQNLGHDTMYWYKQDSKKFLKIMFSYNNKELIINETVPNRFSPKSPDKAHLNLHINSLELGDSAVYFCASSQAFGSGANVLTFGAGSRLTVL.

The chain has TRBV9 and TRBJ2-1; 11 positions match TRBD2. The germline V gene encodes CDR1 SGDLS and CDR2 YYNGEE. V lost 0 bases, J lost 4 bases, and 3 bases stayed unmatched. The CDR3 sequence is 16 residues long. Here the CDR3 reads CASSVALAGGYNEQFF. For the CDR3, the DNA is TGTGCCAGCAGCGTAGCGTTAGCGGGAGGGTACAATGAGCAGTTCTTC.

The rearrangement links TRBV5-1 to TRBJ2-5; no clear D. V was shortened by 6 bases and J by 2 bases, with 11 bases between the two germline ends. Germline V lookup: CDR1 SGHRS, CDR2 YFSETQ. The CDR3 extends over 13 amino acids. CDR3 in DNA: TGCGCCAGCAACAGACTCTCACAAGAGACCCAGTACTTC. Amino acid sequence: CASNRLSQETQYF.

This clonotype was picked up many times. The rearrangement links TRBV20-1 to TRBJ2-1; 8 bases agree with TRBD2. Trimming took 3 bases from V and 7 from J; bases not matched to a gene: 14. Germline values: CDR1 DFQATT, CDR2 SNEGSKA (reference sequence). There are 16 residues in the CDR3. The chain's CDR3 is CSARRSSGRMLNEQFF. The CDR3 bases are TGCAGTGCTAGGAGGTCGAGCGGGAGAATGTTAAATGAGCAGTTCTTC.

This clonotype was seen more than once but under ten times. This chain connects TRBV7-9 to TRBJ1-2; tentatively, D is TRBD1 (6 bases). CDR3 length equals 15 residues. V lost 6 bases, J lost 1 base, and 15 bases lay in between. CDR1 SEHNR and CDR2 FQNEAQ come from the germline V gene (reference sequence). The CDR3 coding sequence is TGTGCCAGCAGTTCACCAGACAGGCTTAACTATGGCTACACCTTC. Its protein is CASSSPDRLNYGYTF.

This sequence joins TRBV27 and TRBJ1-1, with D perhaps matching TRBD1 (5 bases). The CDR3 extends over 12 amino acids. V dropped 7 bases and J dropped 4 bases, with 10 bases sitting between them. In germline, CDR1 is MNHEY, CDR2 SMNVEV (reference sequence). The CDR3 DNA reads as TGTGCCAGCAAAAGGGGAAGCACTGAAGCTTTCTTT. Translating gives CASKRGSTEAFF.

This clonotype showed up many times. The rearrangement joins TRBV28 to TRBJ2-3; TRBD2 matches at 9 bases. CDR3 length equals 15 residues. V was pared by 3 bases and J by 4 bases, with 5 bases of the junction left unmatched. Per germline, CDR1 MDHEN and CDR2 SYDVKM. The chain's CDR3 is CASSFRGGGPDTQYF. CDR3 DNA sequence: TGTGCCAGCAGTTTTCGCGGGGGGGGACCAGATACGCAGTATTTT.

This clonotype has more than one count but fewer than ten. J is TRBJ2-2 and V is TRBV9; D is ambiguous. V was shortened by 4 bases and J by 2 bases, with 15 bases between the two germline ends. CDR3 length equals 16 residues. In germline, CDR1 is SGDLS, CDR2 YYNGEE. The CDR3 spells CASSPLGSGNTGELFF. In DNA, the CDR3 is TGTGCCAGCAGCCCCTTGGGGTCGGGCAACACCGGGGAGCTGTTTTTT.

This clonotype was counted a single time. The V gene is TRBV25-1, the J gene TRBJ1-3, with 8 bases identical to TRBD1. With 6 bases clipped from V and 2 bases from J, the junction kept 6 bases outside the gene matches. Germline V gives CDR1 MGHDK, CDR2 SYGVNS. The CDR3 runs 15 residues. This chain's CDR3 is CASSHRGFPGNTIYF. CDR3 DNA: TGTGCCAGCAGCCACAGGGGGTTTCCTGGAAACACCATATATTTT.

This clonotype was picked up a small number of times. The V call is TRBV2, the J call TRBJ1-2; unclear D gene. CDR3 size: 14 residues. Looked up from germline, CDR1 is SNHLY and CDR2 is FYNNEI. V was trimmed by 2 bases and J by 13 bases, leaving 20 bases between them. Here the CDR3 reads CASSERKLRLQGTF. CDR3 DNA: TGTGCCAGCAGTGAAAGGAAGTTGAGACTCCAAGGCACCTTC. The entire variable domain, with the rest obtained from reference TRBV2 and TRBJ1-2, is as follows: EPEVTQTPSHQVTQMGQEVILRCVPISNHLYFYWYRQILGQKVEFLVSFYNNEISEKSEIFDDQFSVERPDGSNFTLKIRSTKLEDSAMYFCASSERKLRLQGTFGSGTRLTVV.